The text below deals with one T cell receptor (beta chain). What it recognizes is unknown. 5'RACE with constant-segment primers built TCRalpha and TCRbeta cDNA libraries with UMIs. TCRdb recomputed calls from the 5' RACE reads with MiXCR, one row per CDR3 protein. Of roughly 400,000 distinct CDR3 sequences listed, about 17% were seen once; the top ten hold 20% to 25%. V shed 3 bases and J shed 5 bases, with 10 bases lying between them. The CDR3 has 13 residues. This specimen belongs to a study of T-cell memory formation after mild COVID-19. About the study: Largely, TCR clusters stayed within a single donor.

Study outcomes and limitations: Day 37-peaking second-wave clones had unconfirmed SARS-CoV-2 specificity. Most CD4+ clones that shrank were in CM and EM, while CD8+ ones turned up in EMRA.

The chain links TRBV12-3 or TRBV12-4 to TRBJ2-5; D ambiguous. Sequenced input: PBMCs or a T cell subset sorted from them (not recorded which). This clonotype originated in a man aged 18 to 29 who had mild COVID-19 (a few samples of this study predate the infection). Cell type and time point are not known. The CDR3, as DNA: TGTGCCAGCAGTTTGAGGAGCTTGGAGACCCAGTACTTC. Its translation is CASSLRSLETQYF.